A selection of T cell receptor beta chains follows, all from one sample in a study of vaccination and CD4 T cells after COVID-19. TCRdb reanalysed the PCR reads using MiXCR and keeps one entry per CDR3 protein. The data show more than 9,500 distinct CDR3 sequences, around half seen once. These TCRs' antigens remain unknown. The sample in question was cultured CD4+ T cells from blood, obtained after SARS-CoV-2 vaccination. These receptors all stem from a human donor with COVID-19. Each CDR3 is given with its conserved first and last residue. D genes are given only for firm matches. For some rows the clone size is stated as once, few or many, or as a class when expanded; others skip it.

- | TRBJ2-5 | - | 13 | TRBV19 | CASSVDSQETQYF | TGTGCCAGTAGTGTGGACAGCCAAGAGACCCAGTACTTC
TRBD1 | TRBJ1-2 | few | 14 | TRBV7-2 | CASSVDRGLIGYTF | TGTGCCAGCAGCGTCGACAGGGGGCTAATAGGCTACACCTTC
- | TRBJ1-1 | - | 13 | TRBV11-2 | CASTTERNTEAFF | TGTGCCAGCACCACTGAGCGGAACACTGAAGCTTTCTTT
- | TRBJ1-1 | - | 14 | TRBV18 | CASSPRSGYTEAFF | TGTGCCAGCTCACCAAGAAGTGGGTACACTGAAGCTTTCTTT
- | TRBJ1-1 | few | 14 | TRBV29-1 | CSVVVGSGNTEAFF | TGCAGCGTTGTCGTAGGGTCGGGAAACACTGAAGCTTTCTTT
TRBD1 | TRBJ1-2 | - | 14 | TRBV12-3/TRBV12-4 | CASSLLPGGVGYTF | TGTGCCAGCAGTTTATTGCCAGGGGGCGTTGGCTACACCTTC
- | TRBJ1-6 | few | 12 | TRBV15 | CATSRGNSPLHF | TGTGCCACCAGCAGGGGGAATTCACCCCTCCACTTT
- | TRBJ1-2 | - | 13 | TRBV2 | CASSVGSVNRYTF | TGTGCCAGCAGTGTGGGGAGCGTAAATCGCTACACCTTC
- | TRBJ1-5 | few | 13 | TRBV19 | CASSMVLNQPQHF | TGTGCCAGTAGTATGGTCCTCAATCAGCCCCAGCATTTT
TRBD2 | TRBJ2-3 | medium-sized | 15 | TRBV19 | CASRARSGGADTQYF | TGTGCCAGTAGGGCGCGTAGCGGGGGGGCGGATACGCAGTATTTT
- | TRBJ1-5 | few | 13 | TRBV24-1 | CATSQRGFQPQHF | TGTGCCACCAGTCAGCGAGGGTTTCAGCCCCAGCATTTT
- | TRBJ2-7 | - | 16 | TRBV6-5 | CASSYSLAGLNYEQYF | TGTGCCAGCAGTTACTCACTGGCGGGGCTCAACTACGAGCAGTACTTC
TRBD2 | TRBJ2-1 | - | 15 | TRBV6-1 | CASSGAGGLYNEQFF | TGTGCCAGCAGTGGGGCGGGGGGCCTTTACAATGAGCAGTTCTTC
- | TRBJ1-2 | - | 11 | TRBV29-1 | CSHWGEDGYTF | TGCAGCCATTGGGGGGAAGATGGCTACACCTTC
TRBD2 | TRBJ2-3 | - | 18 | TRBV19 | CASSPTSGARMRSDTQYF | TGTGCCAGTAGTCCCACTAGCGGGGCTAGGATGCGATCAGATACGCAGTATTTT
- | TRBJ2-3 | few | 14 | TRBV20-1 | CSARRGDGTDTQYF | TGCAGTGCTAGAAGGGGAGATGGCACAGATACGCAGTATTTT
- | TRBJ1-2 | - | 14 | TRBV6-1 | CASSRGPDNYGYTF | TGTGCCAGCAGTAGGGGACCGGATAACTATGGCTACACCTTC
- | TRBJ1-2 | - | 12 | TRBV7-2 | CASSSLFDGYTF | TGTGCCAGCAGCTCTCTTTTTGATGGCTACACCTTC